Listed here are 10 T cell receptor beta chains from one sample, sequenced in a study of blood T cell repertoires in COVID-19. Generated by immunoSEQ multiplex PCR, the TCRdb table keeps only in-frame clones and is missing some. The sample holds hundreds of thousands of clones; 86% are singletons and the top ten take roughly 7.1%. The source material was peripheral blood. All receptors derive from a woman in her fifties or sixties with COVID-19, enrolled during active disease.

The CDR3 loop is CASSPRQGSSYEQYF. The CDR3 DNA reads TGTGCCAGCAGCCCTCGACAGGGGAGCTCCTACGAGCAGTACTTC. The chain has TRBV7-9 and TRBJ2-7; 8 bases are a match to TRBD1. Germline V gene sequence: CDR1 SEHNR, CDR2 FQNEAQ (reference sequence). CDR3 length: 15 amino acids. V lost 5 bases and J lost 0; bases outside the gene matches: 6.

The CDR3 nucleotides are TGTGCCAGCAGTTACTACCCGGGGACTGAAGCTTTCTTT. This sequence encodes CASSYYPGTEAFF. The genes are TRBV6-5 and TRBJ1-1; no reliable D call. Trimming shortened V by 1 base and J by 5 bases, and 8 bases separated the two germline ends. Germline-derived CDR1 and CDR2 are MNHEY and SVGAGI. The CDR3 contains 13 residues.

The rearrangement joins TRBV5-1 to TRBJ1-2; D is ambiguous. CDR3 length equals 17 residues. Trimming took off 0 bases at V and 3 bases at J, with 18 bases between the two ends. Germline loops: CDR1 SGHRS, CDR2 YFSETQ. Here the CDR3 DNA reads TGCGCCAGCAGCTTGGCCTTGAGCTTTGTCTCCTACTATGGCTACACCTTC. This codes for CASSLALSFVSYYGYTF.

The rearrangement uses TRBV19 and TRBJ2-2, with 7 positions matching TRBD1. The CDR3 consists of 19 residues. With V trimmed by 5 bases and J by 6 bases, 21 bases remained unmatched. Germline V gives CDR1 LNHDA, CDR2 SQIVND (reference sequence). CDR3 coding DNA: TGTGCCAGTAGTTTGGACAGGCTGGATGGTCCTAAGGGGGCCGGGGAGCTGTTTTTT. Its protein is CASSLDRLDGPKGAGELFF.

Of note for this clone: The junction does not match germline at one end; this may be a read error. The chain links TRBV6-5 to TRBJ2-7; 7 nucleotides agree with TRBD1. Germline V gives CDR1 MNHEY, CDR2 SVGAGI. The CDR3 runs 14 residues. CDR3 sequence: CATNPGQESFEQYF. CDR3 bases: TGTGCCACCAACCCAGGACAGGAATCCTTCGAGCAGTACTTC.

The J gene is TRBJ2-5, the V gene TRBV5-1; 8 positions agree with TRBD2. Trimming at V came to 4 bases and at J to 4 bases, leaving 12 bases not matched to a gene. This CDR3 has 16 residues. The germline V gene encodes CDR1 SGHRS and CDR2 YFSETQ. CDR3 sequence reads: CASSPPEAGVTETQYF. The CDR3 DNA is TGCGCCAGCAGCCCCCCGGAAGCGGGGGTAACAGAGACCCAGTACTTC.

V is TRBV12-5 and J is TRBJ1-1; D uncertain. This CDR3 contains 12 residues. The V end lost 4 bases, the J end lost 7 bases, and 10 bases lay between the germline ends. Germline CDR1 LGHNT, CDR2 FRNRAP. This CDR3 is CASGSRLFEAFF. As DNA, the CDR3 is TGTGCTAGTGGTTCGCGGCTCTTTGAAGCTTTCTTT.

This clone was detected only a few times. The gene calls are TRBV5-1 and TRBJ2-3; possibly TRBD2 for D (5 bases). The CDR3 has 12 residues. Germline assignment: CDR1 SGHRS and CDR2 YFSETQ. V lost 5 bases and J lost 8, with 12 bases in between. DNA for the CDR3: TGCGCCAGCAGAGTCGGGGATGGTACGCAGTATTTT. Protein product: CASRVGDGTQYF.

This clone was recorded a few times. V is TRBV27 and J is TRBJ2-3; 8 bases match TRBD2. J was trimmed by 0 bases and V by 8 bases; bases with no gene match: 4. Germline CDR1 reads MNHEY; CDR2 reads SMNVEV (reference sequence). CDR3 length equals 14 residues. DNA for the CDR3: TGTGCCAGCGGGGCTAGCGGGAGCACAGATACGCAGTATTTT. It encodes CASGASGSTDTQYF.

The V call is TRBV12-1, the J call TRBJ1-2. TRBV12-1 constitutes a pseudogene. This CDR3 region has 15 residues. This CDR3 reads CASSLIVERRYGYTF. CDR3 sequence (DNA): TGTGCCAGCAGCTTGATTGTGGAACGGCGGTATGGCTACACCTTC.